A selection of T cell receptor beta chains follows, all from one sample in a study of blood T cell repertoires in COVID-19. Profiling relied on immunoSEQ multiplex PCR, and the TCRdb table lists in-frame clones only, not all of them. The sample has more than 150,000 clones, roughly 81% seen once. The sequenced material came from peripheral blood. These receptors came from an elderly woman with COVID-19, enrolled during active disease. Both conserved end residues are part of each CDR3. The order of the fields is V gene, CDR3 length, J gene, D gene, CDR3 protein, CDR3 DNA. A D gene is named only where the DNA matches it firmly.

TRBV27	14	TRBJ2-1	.	CASTSPGNYNEQFF	TGTGCCAGCACCTCACCGGGGAACTACAATGAGCAGTTCTTC
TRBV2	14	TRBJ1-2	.	CASSATYLDYGYTF	TGTGCCAGCAGTGCAACCTACTTAGACTATGGCTACACCTTC
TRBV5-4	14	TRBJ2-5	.	CASTVEGGQETQYF	TGTGCCAGCACGGTTGAGGGAGGACAAGAGACCCAGTACTTC
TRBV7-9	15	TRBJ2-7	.	CASSSRRLGAYEQYF	TGTGCCAGCAGCTCCCGGCGGCTAGGAGCCTACGAGCAGTACTTC
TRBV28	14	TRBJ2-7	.	CASAMDSSSYEQYF	TGTGCCAGCGCCATGGACAGTAGCTCCTACGAGCAGTACTTC
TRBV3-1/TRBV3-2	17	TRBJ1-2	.	CASSQAGMRSRSAGYTF	TGTGCCAGCAGCCAAGCCGGAATGAGGAGCCGCTCAGCTGGCTACACCTTC
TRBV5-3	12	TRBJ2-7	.	CARSCYYYEQYF	TGTGCCAGAAGCTGTTACTACTACGAGCAGTACTTC
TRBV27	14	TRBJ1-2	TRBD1	CASFGQGDYYGYTF	TGTGCCAGCTTCGGACAGGGCGACTACTATGGCTACACCTTC
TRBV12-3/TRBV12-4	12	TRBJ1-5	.	CASSLSGMAQHF	TGTGCCAGCAGCCTCTCGGGGATGGCCCAGCATTTT
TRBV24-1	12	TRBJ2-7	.	CATSDFRGEQYF	TGTGCCACCAGTGATTTTCGGGGGGAGCAGTACTTC
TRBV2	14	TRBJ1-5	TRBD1	CASRGQGVNQPQHF	TGTGCCAGCAGGGGACAGGGGGTCAATCAGCCCCAGCATTTT
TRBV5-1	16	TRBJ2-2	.	CASSLKASSLTGELFF	TGCGCCAGCAGCTTGAAGGCTAGCTCCCTCACCGGGGAGCTGTTTTTT
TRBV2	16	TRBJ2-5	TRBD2	CASTFTGTSGQETQYF	TGTGCCAGCACTTTCACCGGGACTAGCGGCCAAGAGACCCAGTACTTC
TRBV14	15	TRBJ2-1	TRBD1	CASSPTDRRNNEQFF	TGTGCCAGCAGCCCCACGGACAGGAGAAACAATGAGCAGTTCTTC
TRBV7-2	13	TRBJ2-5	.	CASSFSRQETQYF	TGTGCCAGCAGCTTCTCGCGGCAAGAGACCCAGTACTTC
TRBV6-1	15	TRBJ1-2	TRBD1	CASSEAGGGEDGYTF	TGTGCCAGCAGTGAAGCAGGAGGGGGCGAGGATGGCTACACCTTC
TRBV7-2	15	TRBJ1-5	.	CASSLGGRSNQPQHF	TGTGCCAGCAGCTTAGGGGGGCGTAGCAATCAGCCCCAGCATTTT
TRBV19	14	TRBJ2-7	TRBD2	CASSKIGRVYEQYF	TGTGCCAGTAGTAAGATCGGGAGGGTATACGAGCAGTACTTC
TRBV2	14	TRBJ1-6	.	CASKGGGIHSPLHF	TGTGCCAGCAAAGGAGGAGGGATCCATTCACCCCTCCACTTT
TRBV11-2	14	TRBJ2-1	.	CASSHGLDYNEQFF	TGTGCCAGCAGCCACGGACTGGACTACAATGAGCAGTTCTTC
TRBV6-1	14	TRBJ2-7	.	CASSEGDNIYEQYF	TGTGCCAGCAGTGAGGGGGACAATATCTACGAGCAGTACTTC
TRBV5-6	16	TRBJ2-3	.	CASSPATRGLTDTQYF	TGTGCCAGCAGCCCCGCCACCAGGGGTCTCACAGATACGCAGTATTTT